This T cell receptor (beta chain) was profiled in a study of technical replicates of blood from a few donors. V lost 5 bases to trimming and J lost 5 bases; unmatched junction nucleotides: 4. Germline-derived CDR1 and CDR2 are LGHNA and YNFKEQ. There are 13 residues in the CDR3. Method: immunoSEQ multiplex PCR; TCRdb's copy keeps in-frame clones and lacks some. The sample carries about 59,000 clones, 93% recorded once. This clonotype originated in a human donor in good health. Some clones in this sample may be carry-over from other donors' samples. V usage is TRBV4-2 and J usage is TRBJ2-5; 8 bases fit TRBD1. The sequencing sample was made of PBMCs. CDR3 in amino acids: CASSETGGETQYF. CDR3 sequence (DNA): TGTGCCAGCAGCGAAACAGGGGGGGAGACCCAGTACTTC.